Shown below are 14 T cell receptor beta chains from a single sample sequenced in a study of vaccination effects on CD4 cells after COVID-19. Prior to sequencing, the ViraFEST assay stimulated PBMC with viral peptide pools, which expanded the antigen-specific CD4+ T cells. Researchers isolated CD4+ T cells once approximately ten days of culture had elapsed. All participants had two doses of either the BNT162b2 or mRNA-1273 vaccine. Antigens for these TCRs are unknown. Produced via immunoSEQ multiplex PCR; TCRdb's table is partial and in-frame only. The profile shows about 59,000 clones, around 78% of them singletons. Sequencing used CD4+ T cells from PBMCs cultured with HCoV-OC43 spike peptides, obtained after COVID-19 vaccination. Subset denoted: HCoV-OC43 spike overlapping peptide pool stimulation. The receptors here all came from a human donor who received a COVID-19 vaccine.

This rearrangement joins TRBV30 to TRBJ1-2, with D perhaps matching TRBD1 (6 bases). There are 15 residues in the CDR3. V lost 1 base, J lost 3 bases, and 15 bases lay in between. The germline CDR1 and CDR2 sequences are GTSNPN and SVGIG (reference sequence). CDR3: CAWSDIKQGDYGYTF. CDR3 nucleotides: TGTGCCTGGAGTGATATAAAACAGGGTGACTATGGCTACACCTTC.

This clone was seen more than once but under ten times. The chain employs TRBV9 and TRBJ2-2; 7 nucleotides match TRBD1. This CDR3 is 14 amino acids long. CDR1 is SGDLS, CDR2 YYNGEE, per germline. The ends lost 5 bases at V and 4 bases at J; junction bases unmatched: 5. CDR3 DNA: TGTGCCAGCAGAAGACAGGGACGCACCGGGGAGCTGTTTTTT. It specifies CASRRQGRTGELFF. The whole variable domain, filled in from reference TRBV9 and TRBJ2-2, reads DSGVTQTPKHLITATGQRVTLRCSPRSGDLSVYWYQQSLDQGLQFLIQYYNGEERAKGNILERFSAQQFPDLHSELNLSSLELGDSALYFCASRRQGRTGELFFGEGSRLTVL.

In DNA form, the CDR3 reads TGTGCCAGCAGTGACCAGCGGGGAGATACGCAGTATTTT. Translating it yields CASSDQRGDTQYF. This chain joins TRBV6-4 and TRBJ2-3; TRBD2 matches 7 bases. Per the germline V gene, CDR1 is MRHNA and CDR2 is SNTAGT. Trimming at V came to 2 bases and at J to 5 bases, leaving 1 base not matched to a gene. This CDR3 comprises 13 residues.

The rearrangement uses TRBV6-2 or TRBV6-3 and TRBJ2-3; TRBD1 matches at 10 bases. The CDR3 extends over 17 amino acids. The germline gives CDR1 MNHEY, CDR2 SVGEGT. The trim removed 0 bases at V and 1 base at J, leaving 4 bases unmatched. CDR3 protein: CASSYSRTGGGTDTQYF. The CDR3 DNA sequence: TGTGCCAGCAGTTACTCCCGGACAGGGGGTGGCACAGATACGCAGTATTTT.

The V gene is TRBV5-4, the J gene TRBJ2-1, with 9 positions matching TRBD1. Germline CDR1 SGHNT, CDR2 YYREEE (reference sequence). After removal of 5 bases from V and 7 bases from J, the junction contained 10 bases not matched to a gene. CDR3 size: 15 residues. DNA for the CDR3: TGTGCCAGCAGACCCGCCGGGACAGGGTGGAATGAGCAGTTCTTC. This encodes CASRPAGTGWNEQFF.

This chain uses TRBV5-1 with TRBJ1-1, with TRBD1 as a possible D gene (6 bases). From germline, CDR1 is SGHRS and CDR2 YFSETQ. V was cut by 2 bases and J by 3 bases, with 11 bases left in between. This CDR3 has 14 residues. CDR3: CASSFTGTDTEAFF. The CDR3 DNA follows: TGCGCCAGCAGCTTCACAGGGACCGACACTGAAGCTTTCTTT.

Only one count was recorded for this clone. The rearrangement links TRBV29-1 to TRBJ2-5; D is perhaps TRBD1 or TRBD2 (6 bases each). The germline V gene has CDR1 SQVTM and CDR2 ANQGSEA. Trimming stripped 1 base from V and 5 bases from J, with 14 bases between. The CDR3 spans 14 residues. The CDR3 protein is CSVEGGAEWETQYF. CDR3 DNA sequence: TGCAGCGTTGAAGGGGGGGCGGAGTGGGAGACCCAGTACTTC.

The chain combines TRBV2 with TRBJ1-5; possibly TRBD1 for D (6 bases). This CDR3 spans 15 amino acids. V was clipped by 3 bases and J by 6 bases, with 15 bases between them. Germline CDR1 reads SNHLY; CDR2 reads FYNNEI. The CDR3 spells CASSDSGTRVQPQHF. CDR3 DNA sequence: TGTGCCAGCAGTGATAGCGGGACACGGGTTCAGCCCCAGCATTTT.

This chain links TRBV7-2 with TRBJ1-3; 8 positions agree with TRBD1. The CDR3 is made up of 16 amino acids. CDR1 and CDR2 (germline): SGHTA, FQGNSA. V dropped 5 bases and J dropped 4; count of bases not matched to a gene: 10. This CDR3 reads CASSTDRGEGGNTIYF. The CDR3 nucleotides are TGTGCCAGCAGCACTGACAGGGGAGAGGGGGGAAACACCATATATTTT.

This rearrangement joins TRBV5-1 to TRBJ2-3, with TRBD2 as a possible D gene (5 bases). The CDR3 is 15 amino acids. V lost 2 bases to trimming and J lost 2 bases, with 12 bases between them. CDR1 and CDR2 from the germline V gene are SGHRS and YFSETQ. CDR3 nucleotide sequence: TGCGCCAGCAGCTTCCCGGGAACAGTCACAGATACGCAGTATTTT. This translates into CASSFPGTVTDTQYF.

The gene calls are TRBV3-1 (or the pseudogene TRBV3-2) and TRBJ2-2, with D perhaps TRBD2 (5 bases). Germline V gives CDR1 LGHDT, CDR2 YNNKEL (reference sequence). The CDR3 is 18 amino acids. V lost 4 bases to trimming and J lost 0 bases, with 18 bases between them. The CDR3 here is CASSPVIVGDPNTGELFF. DNA of the CDR3: TGTGCCAGCAGCCCAGTAATTGTCGGGGATCCGAACACCGGGGAGCTGTTTTTT.

The gene calls are TRBV6-5 and TRBJ2-5, with a possible D match to TRBD1 (6 bases). The CDR3 sequence is 15 residues long. From germline, CDR1 is MNHEY and CDR2 SVGAGI. The V end was cut by 4 bases, the J end by 1 base, with 13 bases between. The CDR3 DNA reads TGTGCCAGCAGTTTGGCGACAGGATTCCAAGAGACCCAGTACTTC. The encoded protein is CASSLATGFQETQYF.

The rearrangement joins TRBV28 to TRBJ1-2; 7 nucleotides line up with TRBD1. V gave up 9 bases and J gave up 0 bases; unmatched junction bases: 10. Germline assignment: CDR1 MDHEN and CDR2 SYDVKM. The CDR3 runs 15 residues. CDR3 residues: CASTHRGRANYGYTF. CDR3 DNA: TGTGCCAGTACGCACAGGGGCAGAGCTAACTATGGCTACACCTTC.

V gene TRBV7-3 combines with J gene TRBJ2-2; 12 positions match TRBD2. V was clipped by 0 bases and J by 4 bases; unmatched bases: 6. The V gene's germline CDR1 is SGHTA and CDR2 FQGTGA. CDR3 length equals 18 residues. Written as DNA, the CDR3 is TGTGCCAGCAGCTTAACCCAGACTAGCGGGGGATCCACCGGGGAGCTGTTTTTT. The encoded protein is CASSLTQTSGGSTGELFF.